Following are 5 T cell receptor beta chains from one sample sequenced in a study of T cell responses to AZD1222 COVID-19 vaccine. Here immunoSEQ multiplex PCR was the method, and the copy in TCRdb shows in-frame clones only, minus some. The sample has about 120,000 clones, around 92% seen once. Specimen: peripheral blood, collected on day 0 of AZD1222 vaccination. The receptors come from an adult in good health.

V usage is TRBV7-9 and J usage is TRBJ2-7, with TRBD2 identical over 11 bases. J lost 3 bases, V lost 7 bases, and 11 bases had no gene match. The CDR3 contains 16 residues. Germline V gene data show CDR1 as SEHNR and CDR2 as FQNEAQ (reference sequence). The CDR3 sequence is CASTTPPGLAVYEQYF. The CDR3 nucleotides are TGTGCCAGCACCACGCCCCCGGGACTAGCGGTCTACGAGCAGTACTTC.

V and J are TRBV5-1 and TRBJ2-3, with D maybe TRBD1 (6 bases). The CDR3 runs 15 residues. Germline loops: CDR1 SGHRS, CDR2 YFSETQ. V lost 3 bases, J lost 5 bases, and 16 bases lay in between. CDR3 coding DNA: TGCGCCAGCAGCTCCCGGGACATCCGGGGAGATACGCAGTATTTT. Its protein is CASSSRDIRGDTQYF.

This chain joins TRBV5-6 and TRBJ2-3, with D unclear. CDR3 length equals 16 residues. V gave up 0 bases and J gave up 7 bases, with 18 bases separating them. The V gene's germline CDR1 is SGHDT and CDR2 YYEEEE. The CDR3 nucleotides are TGTGCCAGCAGCTTGGGAGCCGGGCCCCGATTCTATACGCAGTATTTT. Encoded protein: CASSLGAGPRFYTQYF. The whole variable domain, filled in from reference TRBV5-6 and TRBJ2-3, reads DAGVTQSPTHLIKTRGQQVTLRCSPKSGHDTVSWYQQALGQGPQFIFQYYEEEERQRGNFPDRFSGHQFPNYSSELNVNALLLGDSALYLCASSLGAGPRFYTQYFGPGTRLTVL.

This chain connects TRBV5-8 to TRBJ2-3, with 9 bases aligning to TRBD1. This CDR3 comprises 14 residues. Germline V CDR1 and CDR2: SGHTS, YDEGEE. With 4 bases clipped from V and 6 bases from J, the junction kept 6 bases outside the gene matches. The CDR3 bases are TGTGCCAGCAGCCCGACAGGGGGTGGGGATACGCAGTATTTT. Translated, it gives CASSPTGGGDTQYF.

This clone was detected only a few times. This rearrangement joins TRBV15 to TRBJ1-5, with D possibly TRBD1 on 6 matching bases. The CDR3 spans 19 residues. CDR1 and CDR2 from the germline V gene are LNHNV and YYDKDF (reference sequence). With 1 base removed from V and 1 base from J, the gap between germline ends came to 20 bases. The CDR3 region is CATSRVGGGRALSNQPQHF. The CDR3 DNA sequence: TGTGCCACCAGCAGAGTAGGGGGAGGCAGGGCCTTGAGCAATCAGCCCCAGCATTTT.